The T cell receptor (beta chain) described here comes from a study of Ad26.COV2.S vaccination and SARS-CoV-2 variants. Findings and limits, study-wide: Placebo and vaccine recipients had non-spike TCR breadth that was similar. People given the vaccine had a wider spike-specific TCR breadth than placebo recipients did.

Data came from immunoSEQ multiplex PCR; TCRdb stores just in-frame clones and leaves some out. There are roughly 100,000 clones in the sample; around 82% occur only once, and approximately 15% lies in the top ten. The V gene's germline CDR1 is SEHNR and CDR2 FQNEAQ (reference sequence). CDR3 size: 15 residues. V was trimmed by 4 bases and J by 5 bases, leaving 17 bases between them. Concerning this clone itself: Its target is unknown.

The clonotype originates from a human donor who had recovered from COVID-19. The material sequenced was peripheral blood, taken after recovery from COVID-19. The gene calls are TRBV7-9 and TRBJ1-1; D is perhaps TRBD1 (6 bases). This CDR3 reads CASSSSRRGRTEAFF. In DNA form, the CDR3 reads TGTGCCAGCAGCTCGTCCCGGAGGGGGAGGACTGAAGCTTTCTTT.